This TCR beta chain comes out of a study of beta chain features in type 1 diabetes. The sequenced template was cDNA made from the entire isolated RNA. Assay: immunoSEQ multiplex PCR; the TCRdb copy retains only in-frame clones and omits some. The sample gives around 250,000 clones, roughly 13% of which show up once; about 0.026% is in the top ten. This clone turned up a few times. Trimming removed 2 bases from V and 3 bases from J; junction bases left unmatched: 6. Germline values: CDR1 SGHTA, CDR2 FQGNSA. CDR3 length: 16 residues. The chain is built from TRBV7-2 and TRBJ2-5; 10 nucleotides align to TRBD2. The receptor comes from a woman aged 40 to 50 in good health. Source material: naive CD4+ T cells from blood. CDR3 loop: CASSLWGLANEETQYF. DNA for the CDR3: TGTGCCAGCAGCTTATGGGGACTAGCGAACGAAGAGACCCAGTACTTC.